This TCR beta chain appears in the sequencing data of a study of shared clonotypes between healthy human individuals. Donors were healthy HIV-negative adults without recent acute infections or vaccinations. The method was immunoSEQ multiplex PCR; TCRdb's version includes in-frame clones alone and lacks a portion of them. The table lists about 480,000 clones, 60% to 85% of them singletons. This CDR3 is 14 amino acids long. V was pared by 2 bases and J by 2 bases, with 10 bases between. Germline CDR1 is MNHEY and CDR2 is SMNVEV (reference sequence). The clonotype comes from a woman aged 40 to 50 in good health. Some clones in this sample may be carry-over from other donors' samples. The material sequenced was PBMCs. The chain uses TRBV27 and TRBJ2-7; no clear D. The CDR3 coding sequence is TGTGCCAGCAGTTTAGCAGGATACGCCTACGAGCAGTACTTC. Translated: CASSLAGYAYEQYF.